The T cell receptor beta chain under discussion was sequenced for a study of blood T cell repertoires in COVID-19. Looking at the study overall: From the United States, Italy and Spain came samples of acute and convalescent COVID-19. T cells, B-cell-depleted T cells, or PBMCs supplied cDNA or gDNA.

Per the authors' pipeline: Cell counts per sample came from amplifying reference gene primers. Some clones are missing from TCRdb's copy, which holds only in-frame ones; the method was immunoSEQ multiplex PCR. D and trimming come from the DNA, and the V and J calls and clone size come from that table. This table holds 450,000 to 500,000 clones, 70% to 90% found once. The V gene's germline CDR1 is MDHEN and CDR2 SYDVKM. V was shortened by 6 bases and J by 4 bases, with 10 bases between the two germline ends. The CDR3 spans 13 residues. The J gene is TRBJ1-5, the V gene TRBV28; D is undetermined. The sequencing input was peripheral blood. The clonotype was recovered from a human donor in a cohort sampled during active COVID-19. The CDR3 region is CASRSRRNQPQHF. The CDR3 bases are TGTGCCAGCAGGTCACGCAGAAATCAGCCCCAGCATTTT. Based on the CDR3 plus reference TRBV28 and TRBJ1-5, the full variable domain is DVKVTQSSRYLVKRTGEKVFLECVQDMDHENMFWYRQDPGLGLRLIYFSYDVKMKEKGDIPEGYSVSREKKERFSLILESASTNQTSMYLCASRSRRNQPQHFGDGTRLSIL.